Below are 19 T cell receptor beta chains sequenced from a single sample in a study of CD8 T cells in ankylosing spondylitis. TCRdb ran MiXCR on the 5' RACE reads and lists one entry per CDR3 protein. The table lists some 240,000 distinct CDR3 sequences, 18% of them singletons, with less than 35% in the top ten. The source material was blood, either unsorted or a sorted T cell fraction (not recorded which). The receptors come from a male donor with ankylosing spondylitis or in good health (not recorded which).

This chain links TRBV12-3 or TRBV12-4 with TRBJ1-1; TRBD1 matches at 8 bases. The CDR3 sequence is 14 residues long. Unmatched junction bases numbered 5, after V lost 6 bases and J lost 2 bases. The DNA for the CDR3 is TGTGCCAGCAGAAGGGGACAGGTTAACACTGAAGCTTTCTTT. Its protein is CASRRGQVNTEAFF.

This clonotype has at least ten counts. The V and J genes are TRBV29-1 and TRBJ2-1; weak D call: TRBD2 (6 bases). The CDR3 has 13 residues. Trimming removed 6 bases from V and 2 bases from J, with 11 bases in between. In germline, CDR1 is SQVTM, CDR2 ANQGSEA. The CDR3 loop reads CSVAGRTYNEQFF. In nucleotides, the CDR3 is TGCAGCGTCGCGGGAAGAACCTACAATGAGCAGTTCTTC.

This clonotype was observed a handful of times. V gene TRBV29-1 combines with J gene TRBJ2-1, with 12 bases matching TRBD2. V was pared by 1 base and J by 8 bases, with 6 bases of the junction left unmatched. The germline V gene has CDR1 SQVTM and CDR2 ANQGSEA. The CDR3 has 15 amino acids. The DNA for the CDR3 is TGCAGCGTTGAAGGACTAGCGGGAGAGGCCCATGAGCAGTTCTTC. It codes for CSVEGLAGEAHEQFF.

At least ten counts were recorded for this clonotype. The genes are TRBV4-2 and TRBJ2-7; D perhaps matches TRBD1 (5 bases). Deletions cut 0 bases from V and 5 bases from J, with 11 bases between. There are 14 residues in the CDR3. Germline values: CDR1 LGHNA, CDR2 YNFKEQ. CDR3 region: CASSQDIGRDEQYF. The CDR3 coding sequence is TGTGCCAGCAGCCAAGACATCGGCAGGGACGAGCAGTACTTC.

V usage is TRBV24-1 and J usage is TRBJ2-1; no clear D gene. In germline, CDR1 is KGHDR, CDR2 SFDVKD. This CDR3 region has 13 residues. V shed 3 bases and J shed 2 bases, with 4 bases lying between them. DNA for the CDR3: TGTGCCACCAGTGATCTGACCTACAATGAGCAGTTCTTC. Protein sequence: CATSDLTYNEQFF.

This clonotype was recorded at least ten times. The chain carries TRBV20-1 and TRBJ2-1; D might be TRBD2 (6 bases). The CDR3 has 17 amino acids. The ends were cut back, 2 bases at V and 0 bases at J, with 17 bases in the middle. CDR1 and CDR2 (germline): DFQATT, SNEGSKA (reference sequence). In nucleotides, the CDR3 is TGCAGTGCTAGATCGACTAGGACGGATAGCTCCTACAATGAGCAGTTCTTC. Translation gives CSARSTRTDSSYNEQFF.

The rearrangement uses TRBV12-3 or TRBV12-4 and TRBJ2-3; D possibly corresponds to TRBD2 (5 bases). Trimming cost V 6 bases and J 2 bases, with 18 bases left between them. The CDR3 spans 16 residues. CDR3 nucleotides: TGTGCCAGCAGGTATCTGACTACGCGGGCCACAGATACGCAGTATTTT. It translates to CASRYLTTRATDTQYF.

CDR3 bases: TGCAGTGCTAGGGGTCGGCGGGACCCCTTGAACACTGAAGCTTTCTTT. It translates to CSARGRRDPLNTEAFF. The gene calls are TRBV20-1 and TRBJ1-1; tentative D call: TRBD1 (5 bases). In germline, CDR1 is DFQATT, CDR2 SNEGSKA (reference sequence). With 3 bases removed from V and 0 bases from J, the gap between germline ends came to 17 bases. The CDR3 contains 16 residues.

The genes are TRBV11-2 and TRBJ2-4; TRBD1 matches 11 bases. Trimming took 5 bases from V and 0 from J; bases not matched to a gene: 15. The CDR3 extends over 20 amino acids. The germline CDR1 and CDR2 sequences are SGHAT and FQNNGV. CDR3 loop: CASSPNQGTGGEIAKNIQYF. The CDR3 region has the DNA TGTGCCAGCAGCCCCAATCAGGGGACAGGGGGAGAAATAGCCAAAAACATTCAGTACTTC.

This clonotype has more than one count but fewer than ten. This rearrangement joins TRBV29-1 to TRBJ2-1, with D hard to call. The germline V gene encodes CDR1 SQVTM and CDR2 ANQGSEA. Trimming removed 1 base at V and 13 bases at J, with 14 bases between. This CDR3 contains 12 residues. In DNA, the CDR3 is TGCAGCGTTGAAGGCAGCTATGATTATCAGTTCTTC. This codes for CSVEGSYDYQFF.

This clonotype was recorded a few times. V usage is TRBV11-2 and J usage is TRBJ2-1; TRBD2 agrees at 12 bases. Germline values: CDR1 SGHAT, CDR2 FQNNGV. The CDR3 totals 18 residues. Unmatched junction bases numbered 7, after V lost 0 bases and J lost 4 bases. CDR3 loop: CASSLDGGLAGGYNEQFF. The CDR3 bases are TGTGCCAGCAGCTTAGATGGGGGACTAGCGGGCGGATACAATGAGCAGTTCTTC.

The chain has TRBV5-5 and TRBJ2-7; D might be TRBD2 (6 bases). Trimming removed 4 bases at V and 3 bases at J, with 14 bases between. The V gene's germline CDR1 is SGHKS and CDR2 YYEKEE (reference sequence). The length of the CDR3 is 14 residues. The CDR3 region is CASSVGGTFYEQYF. The CDR3 DNA reads TGTGCCAGCAGCGTTGGCGGGACTTTCTACGAGCAGTACTTC. Combining the CDR3 with reference TRBV5-5 and TRBJ2-7 gives the whole variable domain DAGVTQSPTHLIKTRGQQVTLRCSPISGHKSVSWYQQVLGQGPQFIFQYYEKEERGRGNFPDRFSARQFPNYSSELNVNALLLGDSALYLCASSVGGTFYEQYFGPGTRLTVT.

V and J are TRBV10-2 and TRBJ2-1; D remains ambiguous. Per the germline V gene, CDR1 is WSHSY and CDR2 is SAAADI. This CDR3 comprises 13 residues. Trimming pared 5 bases from V and 4 bases from J, leaving 9 bases between. CDR3: CASSTSKYNEQFF. CDR3 DNA: TGCGCCAGCAGTACGAGCAAATACAATGAGCAGTTCTTC.

This clonotype was observed at least ten times. This chain uses TRBV7-2 with TRBJ2-3; maybe TRBD2 (6 bases). The CDR3 extends over 17 amino acids. Deletions cut 2 bases from V and 0 bases from J, with 15 bases between. CDR1 and CDR2 from the germline V gene are SGHTA and FQGNSA. The DNA of the CDR3 is TGTGCCAGCAGCTTATTTGGGCTAGCGAGTAGCACAGATACGCAGTATTTT. It yields the protein CASSLFGLASSTDTQYF.

The table lists this clonotype with many counts. The V and J genes are TRBV29-1 and TRBJ2-7; 8 nucleotides agree with TRBD2. CDR3 length equals 13 residues. Germline assignment: CDR1 SQVTM and CDR2 ANQGSEA. J gave up 3 bases and V 4 bases, and 5 bases lay outside the gene matches. The CDR3 DNA reads as TGCAGCGTTGGCGGGAGGTTCGGCTACGAGCAGTACTTC. The encoded protein is CSVGGRFGYEQYF.

The rearrangement uses TRBV7-3 and TRBJ2-3, with D perhaps matching TRBD2 (8 bases). Germline CDR1 and CDR2: SGHTA and FQGTGA. This CDR3 is 14 amino acids long. V lost 5 bases, J lost 6 bases, and 15 bases lay in between. CDR3: CASSPGGGSDTQYF. Here the CDR3 DNA reads TGTGCCAGCAGCCCGGGAGGGGGCAGCGATACGCAGTATTTT.

The chain uses TRBV6-2 or TRBV6-3 and TRBJ2-7, with D perhaps matching TRBD1 or TRBD2 (5 bases each). The CDR3 consists of 18 residues. From germline, CDR1 is MNHEY and CDR2 SVGEGT. V gave up 0 bases and J gave up 2 bases, with 20 bases separating them. The CDR3 region is CASSYSRSGTTITYEQYF. The CDR3 DNA reads as TGTGCCAGCAGTTACTCGAGATCTGGGACGACGATAACCTACGAGCAGTACTTC.

V is TRBV15 and J is TRBJ2-3, with 7 bases matching TRBD2. Germline loops: CDR1 LNHNV, CDR2 YYDKDF (reference sequence). CDR3 length: 20 residues. The V gene end was trimmed by 6 bases and the J gene end by 0 bases; junction bases not matched to a gene: 21. CDR3 sequence: CATRGLLAGERGDSTDTQYF. For the CDR3, the DNA is TGTGCCACCAGAGGGTTATTGGCGGGAGAGAGAGGGGATAGCACAGATACGCAGTATTTT.

The J gene is TRBJ2-7, the V gene TRBV9; D is undetermined. Deletions cut 0 bases from V and 1 base from J, with 2 bases between. Germline values: CDR1 SGDLS, CDR2 YYNGEE. The CDR3 spans 12 residues. The CDR3 loop is CASSVESYEQYF. The CDR3 bases are TGTGCCAGCAGCGTAGAGTCCTACGAGCAGTACTTC. The complete variable domain, with remaining parts taken from reference TRBV9 and TRBJ2-7, reads DSGVTQTPKHLITATGQRVTLRCSPRSGDLSVYWYQQSLDQGLQFLIQYYNGEERAKGNILERFSAQQFPDLHSELNLSSLELGDSALYFCASSVESYEQYFGPGTRLTVT.